This note documents a single TCR beta chain sequence. The data were obtained in a study of blood T cell repertoires in COVID-19. Study-level information: Researchers got acute and convalescent COVID-19 samples from the United States, Italy and Spain.

Libraries were prepared by immunoSEQ multiplex PCR; TCRdb keeps only in-frame clonotypes and omits some of them. The data hold fewer than 200,000 clones, with about 75% observed a single time. The source is a woman between 50 and 59 years old with active or convalescent COVID-19. Sequencing used peripheral blood.

The CDR3 sequence: CASSQEGQAHGKLFF. CDR3 in DNA: TGTGCCAGCAGCCAAGAAGGCCAGGCCCATGGGAAACTGTTTTTT. The J gene is TRBJ1-4, the V gene TRBV3-1 (or the pseudogene TRBV3-2), with no clear D. Germline V gene lookup returns CDR1 LGHDT and CDR2 YNNKEL (reference sequence). This CDR3 is 15 amino acids long. Trimming removed 0 bases at V and 11 bases at J, with 16 bases between.